This T cell receptor beta chain was sequenced during a study of OX40 agonist ivuxolimab in advanced cancers. As for the study in general: Patients were treated with ivuxolimab, an agonistic anti-OX40 (CD134) antibody.

The data were produced by immunoSEQ multiplex PCR, yet TCRdb's version contains in-frame clones alone and is incomplete. This sample has about 30,000 clones, with approximately 80% found just once. Unmatched junction bases numbered 10, after V lost 2 bases and J lost 0 bases. Germline loops: CDR1 MGHRA, CDR2 YSYEKL. The CDR3 extends over 17 amino acids. The chain recombines TRBV4-1 with TRBJ2-7, with 7 positions matching TRBD1. This material consisted of CD4+ or CD8+ T cells sorted from blood, taken in a trial of the OX40 agonist ivuxolimab. The TCR originated in an adult with an advanced solid tumor such as melanoma, head and neck, liver or kidney cancer. CDR3 loop: CASSQKTSGGSSYEQYF. DNA for the CDR3: TGCGCCAGCAGCCAAAAGACTTCAGGGGGTAGCTCCTACGAGCAGTACTTC.